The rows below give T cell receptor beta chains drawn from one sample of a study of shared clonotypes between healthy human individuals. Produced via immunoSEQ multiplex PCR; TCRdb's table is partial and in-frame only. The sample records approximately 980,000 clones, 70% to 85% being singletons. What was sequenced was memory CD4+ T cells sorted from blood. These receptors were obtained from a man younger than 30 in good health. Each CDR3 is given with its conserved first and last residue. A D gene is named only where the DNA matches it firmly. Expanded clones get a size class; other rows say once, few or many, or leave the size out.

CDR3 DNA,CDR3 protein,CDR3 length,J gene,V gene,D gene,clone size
TGTGCCAGCAGCTTAACCGGGGGGGCCGCAGAGACCCAGTACTTC,CASSLTGGAAETQYF,15,TRBJ2-5,TRBV5-4,TRBD2,once
TGTGCCATCAGAAGCAGCGGGGGGCAGGAGTATTTT,CAIRSSGGQEYF,12,TRBJ2-3,TRBV10-3,TRBD2,NA
TGTGCCAGCAGCCCAATCAGGACGGAGGGTCATGGCTACACCTTC,CASSPIRTEGHGYTF,15,TRBJ1-2,TRBV6-5,NA,NA
TGCGCCAGCAGCTTGGCTGGCAGTTTGGGGGGCTACACCTTC,CASSLAGSLGGYTF,14,TRBJ1-2,TRBV5-1,NA,NA
TGCGCCAGCAGCACCGCCAGCGGGGCCCTCACAGATACGCAGTATTTT,CASSTASGALTDTQYF,16,TRBJ2-3,TRBV5-1,TRBD2,NA
TGTGCCAGCAAAAACCCGGGACAACTTCGAGAAAAACTGTTTTTT,CASKNPGQLREKLFF,15,TRBJ1-4,TRBV28,NA,NA
TGTGCCAGCAGCTCCCGACAGGCTAGAGGGCTGTTTTTT,CASSSRQARGLFF,13,TRBJ1-4,TRBV13,NA,few
TGTGCCAGCAGTTACGGAGGGCCCCACGAGCAGTACTTC,CASSYGGPHEQYF,13,TRBJ2-7,TRBV6-5,NA,once
TGTGCCAGCAGCCCGCAACCGGGACTAGCAGGGGAGACCCAGTACTTC,CASSPQPGLAGETQYF,16,TRBJ2-5,TRBV5-4,TRBD2,NA
TGTGCCAGCAGCTTTTCGGAGGATACGCAGTATTTT,CASSFSEDTQYF,12,TRBJ2-3,TRBV7-9,NA,NA
TGTGCCAGCAGTTTGAGCGGGACTAGCGGAAACAATGAGCAGTTCTTC,CASSLSGTSGNNEQFF,16,TRBJ2-1,TRBV27,TRBD2,NA
TGTGCCAGCAGCTTAGCGCCGGACATATTATATGGCTACACCTTC,CASSLAPDILYGYTF,15,TRBJ1-2,TRBV7-2,NA,once
TGTGCCAGCTCACCAATAAGCCGGGACAGGTCGTCTAGCACAGATACGCAGTATTTT,CASSPISRDRSSSTDTQYF,19,TRBJ2-3,TRBV18,TRBD1,NA
TGTGCCAGTAGGTTCGCAGGGGGAAAAAATGGCAATCAGCCCCAGCATTTT,CASRFAGGKNGNQPQHF,17,TRBJ1-5,TRBV19,TRBD1,NA
TGTGCCAGCAGCGAAGCCCCCCCTGCTAGCGCTGAAGCTTTCTTT,CASSEAPPASAEAFF,15,TRBJ1-1,TRBV2,NA,NA
TGTGCCAGCAGCCCCCAGGGCAATTACGAGCAGTACTTC,CASSPQGNYEQYF,13,TRBJ2-7,TRBV2,NA,once
TGTGCCAGCAGCCACAATGCTCCCAAGGGTGAAAAACTGTTTTTT,CASSHNAPKGEKLFF,15,TRBJ1-4,TRBV6-8,NA,NA
TGTGCCAGCAGCGTGCGGCTAGCGAGCACAGATACGCAGTATTTT,CASSVRLASTDTQYF,15,TRBJ2-3,TRBV9,NA,once
TGCGCCAGCACTTACAGACTAGCGGGAGGTGGTGGTGAGCAGTTCTTC,CASTYRLAGGGGEQFF,16,TRBJ2-1,TRBV10-1,TRBD2,few
TGTGCCAGCAGCCAGGACACCAATAATTCACCCCTCCACTTT,CASSQDTNNSPLHF,14,TRBJ1-6,TRBV7-2,NA,once
TGTGCCAGCAGCATTTTTCGGTCGAATAAGGGGGAGACCCAGTACTTC,CASSIFRSNKGETQYF,16,TRBJ2-5,TRBV28,NA,few
TGTGCCAGCATTCTACATTGGACAGCGAACACTGAAGCTTTCTTT,CASILHWTANTEAFF,15,TRBJ1-1,TRBV6-7,NA,few
TGTGCCAGCAGTGAATCAGGAGGGGGTACAGGGACCCAGTACTTC,CASSESGGGTGTQYF,15,TRBJ2-5,TRBV2,NA,few
TGTGCCAGCAGCCCCCAGGGGGCGATGATGAGCACTGAAGCTTTCTTT,CASSPQGAMMSTEAFF,16,TRBJ1-1,TRBV27,TRBD1,once
TGCAGCGGGACAGGTTTCACAGATACGCAGTATTTT,CSGTGFTDTQYF,12,TRBJ2-3,TRBV29-1,TRBD1,NA
TGTGCCAGCAGCGACACCTCCCCGGTCAACGAGCAGTACTTC,CASSDTSPVNEQYF,14,TRBJ2-7,TRBV6-1,NA,NA
TGTGCCAGCAGTTTCAACTTGGGGCCCTACGAGCAGTACTTC,CASSFNLGPYEQYF,14,TRBJ2-7,TRBV6-5,NA,NA
TGCGCCAGCAGCTTGGGGGGGTCCGTGAACGAGCAGTACTTC,CASSLGGSVNEQYF,14,TRBJ2-7,TRBV5-1,NA,NA
TGTGCCAGTAGTCGCGGACCCACTGAAGCTTTCTTT,CASSRGPTEAFF,12,TRBJ1-1,TRBV19,NA,few
TGTGCCAGCAGCTTGGGGAAGGGCTACGAGCAGTACTTC,CASSLGKGYEQYF,13,TRBJ2-7,TRBV7-8,NA,NA
TGCGCCAGCAGCCCGGGGTGGGATACGCAGTATTTT,CASSPGWDTQYF,12,TRBJ2-3,TRBV5-1,NA,NA
TGTGCCAGCTCACCCCTCCACGAAAACTATGGCTACACCTTC,CASSPLHENYGYTF,14,TRBJ1-2,TRBV18,NA,NA
TGTGCCAGTAGTTCAATGGGGGGTCAGCCCCAGCATTTT,CASSSMGGQPQHF,13,TRBJ1-5,TRBV19,NA,NA
TGTGCCAGCAGCGCCCAGGGTATGCAGAATTCACCCCTCCACTTT,CASSAQGMQNSPLHF,15,TRBJ1-6,TRBV7-6,NA,NA
TGTGCCAGCAGTTTAAATTGGAGGGGGACCGGGGAGCTGTTTTTT,CASSLNWRGTGELFF,15,TRBJ2-2,TRBV28,NA,NA
TGTGCCAGCAGCCACATACAGGGGGCTCGAGAGACCCAGTACTTC,CASSHIQGARETQYF,15,TRBJ2-5,TRBV5-4,TRBD1,NA
TGTGCCAGCATGGGAGGGGGGAACTATGGCTACACCTTC,CASMGGGNYGYTF,13,TRBJ1-2,TRBV2,NA,many
TGTGCCAGCAAGCGGGGGCCCACAGATACGCAGTATTTT,CASKRGPTDTQYF,13,TRBJ2-3,TRBV6-5,TRBD2,NA
TGTGCCAGCAGCCCGGCACCCGAATATAACGGGGAGACCCAGTACTTC,CASSPAPEYNGETQYF,16,TRBJ2-5,TRBV5-4,NA,NA
TGTGCCACCACCGGGACAGAAACTTACAATGAGCAGTTCTTC,CATTGTETYNEQFF,14,TRBJ2-1,TRBV10-3,TRBD1,NA
TGCGCCAGCAGCTGGGGGACTAGCGGTACCCGGGGAGATACGCAGTATTTT,CASSWGTSGTRGDTQYF,17,TRBJ2-3,TRBV5-1,TRBD2,NA
TGTGCCTGGAGTCAACCGGGACTAGCTGCCTACGAGCAGTACTTC,CAWSQPGLAAYEQYF,15,TRBJ2-7,TRBV30,TRBD2,NA
TGTGCCTGGAGTCGCCCCGGGACCGAGCAGTTCTTC,CAWSRPGTEQFF,12,TRBJ2-1,TRBV30,NA,NA
TGTGCCATCAGTCTTAATCCAGGGGATGGCTACACCTTC,CAISLNPGDGYTF,13,TRBJ1-2,TRBV10-3,NA,NA
TGTGCCAGCAGCCCTAGGTGGACTAGCGGGAACACCGGGGAGCTGTTTTTT,CASSPRWTSGNTGELFF,17,TRBJ2-2,TRBV7-2,TRBD2,NA
TGTGCCAGTAGCCCTGGGGGTTTCTATGGCTACACCTTC,CASSPGGFYGYTF,13,TRBJ1-2,TRBV19,NA,NA
TGCGCCAGCAGCTTGGACCGTAACTATGGCTACACCTTC,CASSLDRNYGYTF,13,TRBJ1-2,TRBV5-1,NA,NA
TGTGCCAGCACCTCAGGGGCTCTGTGGACAGATACGCAGTATTTT,CASTSGALWTDTQYF,15,TRBJ2-3,TRBV27,NA,once
TGTGCCAGCAGCTTAAATTTCAACTCTGGAAACACCATATATTTT,CASSLNFNSGNTIYF,15,TRBJ1-3,TRBV7-8,NA,NA
TGTGCCAGCTCACCGTCGACCTCCAGCGGGTCACCCCTCCACTTT,CASSPSTSSGSPLHF,15,TRBJ1-6,TRBV18,NA,NA